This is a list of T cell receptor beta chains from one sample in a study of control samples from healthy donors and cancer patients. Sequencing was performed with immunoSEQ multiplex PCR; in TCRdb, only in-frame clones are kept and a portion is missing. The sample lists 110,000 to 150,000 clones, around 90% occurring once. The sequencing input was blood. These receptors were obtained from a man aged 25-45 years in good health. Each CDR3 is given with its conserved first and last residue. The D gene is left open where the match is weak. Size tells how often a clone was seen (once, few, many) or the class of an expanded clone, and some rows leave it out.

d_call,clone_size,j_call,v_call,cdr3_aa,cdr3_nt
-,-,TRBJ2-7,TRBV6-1,CASSEGDPGEQYF,TGTGCCAGCAGTGAGGGAGACCCGGGGGAGCAGTACTTC
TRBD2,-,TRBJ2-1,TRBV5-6,CASSLRPERGTYNEQFF,TGTGCCAGCAGCTTGAGGCCGGAGCGGGGAACTTACAATGAGCAGTTCTTC
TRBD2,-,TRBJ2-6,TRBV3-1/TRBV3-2,CASSQASLAAASGANVLTF,TGTGCCAGCAGCCAAGCTAGCCTAGCGGCCGCCTCTGGGGCCAACGTCCTGACTTTC
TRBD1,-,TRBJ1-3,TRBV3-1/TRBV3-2,CASSQEGLGGRGNTIYF,TGTGCCAGCAGCCAAGAAGGATTAGGGGGCCGTGGAAACACCATATATTTT
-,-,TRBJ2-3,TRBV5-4,CASSLARELKDAQYF,TGTGCCAGCAGCTTGGCTCGGGAGCTAAAAGATGCGCAGTATTTT
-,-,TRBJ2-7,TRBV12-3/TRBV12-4,CASRSGDEYEQYF,TGTGCCAGCAGATCAGGTGATGAATACGAGCAGTACTTC
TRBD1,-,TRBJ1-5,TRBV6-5,CASRGQGDNQPQHF,TGTGCCAGCAGGGGACAGGGTGACAATCAGCCCCAGCATTTT
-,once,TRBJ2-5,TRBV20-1,CSAFSQETQYF,TGCAGTGCGTTCAGCCAAGAGACCCAGTACTTC
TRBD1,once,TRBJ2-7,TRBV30,CALIAGGYEQYF,TGTGCCTTGATCGCAGGGGGCTACGAGCAGTACTTC
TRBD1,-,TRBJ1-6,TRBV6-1,CASSAYSTGGNSPLHF,TGTGCCAGCAGTGCATACTCGACAGGGGGGAATTCACCCCTCCACTTT
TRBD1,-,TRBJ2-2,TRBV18,CASFSGTGINGELFF,TGTGCCAGCTTTTCCGGGACAGGGATAAACGGGGAGCTGTTTTTT
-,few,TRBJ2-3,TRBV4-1,CASSHPGGLDTQYF,TGCGCCAGCAGCCATCCCGGTGGATTAGATACGCAGTATTTT
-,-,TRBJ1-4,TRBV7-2,CASSPRLRFGFTNEKLFF,TGTGCCAGCAGCCCCAGGTTAAGGTTTGGATTCACTAATGAAAAACTGTTTTTT
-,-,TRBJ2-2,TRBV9,CASSVALTGELFF,TGTGCCAGCAGCGTAGCTCTCACCGGGGAGCTGTTTTTT
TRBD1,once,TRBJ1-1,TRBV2,CASSAKAGTVNTEAFF,TGTGCCAGCAGTGCAAAGGCCGGGACAGTGAACACTGAAGCTTTCTTT
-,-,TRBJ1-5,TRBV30,CAWSKEGNQPQHF,TGTGCCTGGAGTAAGGAGGGGAATCAGCCCCAGCATTTT
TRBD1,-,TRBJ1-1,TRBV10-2,CASSESGTVNTEAFF,TGCGCCAGCAGTGAGTCCGGGACAGTGAACACTGAAGCTTTCTTT
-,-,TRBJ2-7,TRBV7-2,CASSLEEFGNEQYF,TGTGCCAGCAGCTTAGAGGAGTTTGGAAACGAGCAGTACTTC
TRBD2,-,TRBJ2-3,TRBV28,CASSRGDINTQYF,TGTGCCAGCAGCCGGGGGGATATAAATACGCAGTATTTT
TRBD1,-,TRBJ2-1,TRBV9,CASSGQGLNYRDEQFF,TGTGCCAGCAGCGGACAGGGGTTAAACTACCGCGATGAGCAGTTCTTC
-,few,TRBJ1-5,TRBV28,CASREGSQPQHF,TGTGCCAGCCGGGAGGGGAGTCAGCCCCAGCATTTT
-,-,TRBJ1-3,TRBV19,CASNTLSGNTIYF,TGTGCCAGTAATACCCTCTCTGGAAACACCATATATTTT
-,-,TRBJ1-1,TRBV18,CASSGGNTEAFF,TGTGCCAGCTCTGGGGGGAACACTGAAGCTTTCTTT
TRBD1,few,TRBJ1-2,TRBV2,CASSDGDSYGYTF,TGTGCCAGCAGTGACGGGGACAGCTATGGCTACACCTTC
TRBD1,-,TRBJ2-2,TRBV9,CASSSGGFGELFF,TGTGCCAGCAGCTCAGGGGGCTTCGGGGAGCTGTTTTTT
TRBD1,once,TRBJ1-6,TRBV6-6,CASSYVQGQSPLHF,TGTGCCAGCAGTTACGTACAGGGGCAGTCACCCCTCCACTTT
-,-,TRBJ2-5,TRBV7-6,CASSLERKETQYF,TGTGCCAGCAGCTTAGAGAGAAAAGAGACCCAGTACTTC
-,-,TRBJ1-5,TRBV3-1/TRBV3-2,CASSHGDLAQPQHF,TGTGCCAGCAGCCATGGGGATTTGGCTCAGCCCCAGCATTTT
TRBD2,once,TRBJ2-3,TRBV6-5,CASRASGGTDTQYF,TGTGCCAGCAGAGCTAGCGGGGGCACAGATACGCAGTATTTT
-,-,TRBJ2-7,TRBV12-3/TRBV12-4,CASSLGQEQYF,TGTGCCAGCAGTCTCGGACAGGAGCAGTACTTC
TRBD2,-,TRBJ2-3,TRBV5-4,CASSTGLAGGADTQYF,TGTGCCAGCAGCACTGGACTAGCGGGAGGGGCAGATACGCAGTATTTT
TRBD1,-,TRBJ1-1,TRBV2,CASTDGQGSVEAFF,TGTGCCAGCACCGATGGACAGGGTTCTGTTGAAGCTTTCTTT
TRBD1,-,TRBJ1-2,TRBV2,CASSEIRTGSNYGYTF,TGTGCCAGCAGTGAAATCAGGACAGGATCTAACTATGGCTACACCTTC
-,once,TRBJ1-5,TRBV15,CATSRDGSIGPQHF,TGTGCCACCAGTCGGGACGGTTCAATAGGGCCCCAGCATTTT
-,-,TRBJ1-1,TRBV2,CASSGGNLGEAFF,TGTGCCAGCAGTGGAGGGAATTTGGGGGAAGCTTTCTTT
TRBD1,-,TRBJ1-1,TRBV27,CASRGGTVGKNTEAFF,TGTGCCAGCAGGGGGGGGACAGTAGGAAAGAACACTGAAGCTTTCTTT
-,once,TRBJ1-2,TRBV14,CASSGFHRPIDLKNYGYTF,TGTGCCAGCAGCGGATTTCACAGGCCTATAGATCTTAAGAACTATGGCTACACCTTC
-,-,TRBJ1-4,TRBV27,CASSRAGTNEKLFF,TGTGCCAGCAGTCGGGCAGGGACTAATGAAAAACTGTTTTTT
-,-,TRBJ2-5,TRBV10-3,CAISEPIGETQYF,TGTGCCATCAGTGAGCCAATAGGGGAGACCCAGTACTTC
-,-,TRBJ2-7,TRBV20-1,CSARADYEQYF,TGCAGTGCTAGAGCGGACTACGAGCAGTACTTC
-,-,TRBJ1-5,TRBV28,CASSSYRGGQPQHF,TGTGCCAGCAGTTCGTATCGGGGAGGTCAGCCCCAGCATTTT
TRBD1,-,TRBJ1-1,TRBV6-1,CASSEAGTGYTEAFF,TGTGCCAGCAGTGAAGCGGGGACAGGGTACACTGAAGCTTTCTTT
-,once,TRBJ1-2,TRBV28,CASRPTFLHYFYGYTF,TGTGCCAGCCGTCCGACGTTCCTCCATTACTTTTATGGCTACACCTTC
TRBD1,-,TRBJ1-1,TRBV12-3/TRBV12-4,CASSPTGITEAFF,TGTGCCAGCAGCCCGACAGGGATCACTGAAGCTTTCTTT
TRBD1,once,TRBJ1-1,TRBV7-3,CASSLVLPGQGENTEAFF,TGTGCCAGCAGCTTAGTACTCCCGGGACAGGGAGAGAACACTGAAGCTTTCTTT
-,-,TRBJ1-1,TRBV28,CASSTAGTLPRTMNTEAFF,TGTGCCAGCAGTACGGCAGGGACCCTCCCCCGAACGATGAACACTGAAGCTTTCTTT
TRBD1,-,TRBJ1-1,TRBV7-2,CASSMDRRTNTEAFF,TGTGCCAGCAGCATGGACAGGAGGACGAACACTGAAGCTTTCTTT
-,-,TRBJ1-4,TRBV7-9,CASSYKSWRVPSNEKLFF,TGTGCCAGCAGCTATAAGTCTTGGCGGGTCCCCTCTAATGAAAAACTGTTTTTT
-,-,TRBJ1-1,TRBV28,CASSLGGWGAVAEAFF,TGTGCCAGCAGTTTAGGGGGTTGGGGGGCGGTGGCTGAAGCTTTCTTT
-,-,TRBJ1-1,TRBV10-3,CAIRQRENTEAFF,TGTGCCATCAGACAGAGAGAGAACACTGAAGCTTTCTTT
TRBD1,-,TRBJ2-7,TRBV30,CASVTGTGSGEQYF,TGTGCCTCGGTAACCGGGACAGGGTCCGGCGAGCAGTACTTC